This T cell receptor (beta chain) appears in the sequencing data of a study of blood T cell repertoires in COVID-19 (TCRdb year 2020). Regarding the complete study: The collaborator samples originated in the United States, Italy and Spain and spanned the acute and convalescent phases of COVID-19. The material from the prospective study consisted of cDNA or gDNA derived from T cells, B-cell-depleted T cells, or PBMCs. Subjects who had been exposed to COVID-19, were actively infected with it, or had recovered from it provided the deeply sampled blood TCRbeta repertoires that made up the dataset. The repertoires were released in a freely available public database meant as a resource for research on the immune response to SARS-CoV-2. Samples were obtained from the ongoing ImmuneRACE study (first 160 participants) and from 1,000 to 1,500 subjects provided by 6 global collaborators. A de-identified subject ID, COVID-19 status, age in years and sex were almost always included in the sample metadata. Where HLA class I and class II types were available, the types were taken from metadata supplied by the sample provider, not from assay-based typing.

Overall results and qualifications from the work: The amount of clinical and demographic metadata varied by source and participant and was provided uncurated.

Whole blood was collected in K2EDTA tubes by collaborating institutions according to the institutions' own protocols. For TCRbeta analysis, collaborators shipped samples as frozen whole blood, isolated PBMCs, or DNA extracted from either of those sample types. The table lists this clone with a count of one. Its binding antigen is unknown. Per-base qualities were not stored, and no clone one base away is much larger. From the germline V gene, CDR1 is SGHNT and CDR2 is YENEEA. The CDR3 holds 13 amino acids from the cysteine to the phenylalanine. The DNA shown is the 39-base CDR3, in frame from base 1. The germline ends are 9 bases apart after V is trimmed by 3 bases and J by 9 bases. TCRbeta CDR3 regions were amplified from genomic DNA by means of the immunoSEQ Assay, a bias-controlled multiplex PCR. In the authors' own workflow: Nucleated cell counts per sample were estimated from amplification of reference gene primers within the assay. Sequence reads were collapsed and filtered to measure the absolute abundance of every unique TCRbeta CDR3 rearrangement. For each sample, productive Simpson clonality was calculated as the square root of Simpson's diversity index over productive rearrangements. TCRdb took over this immuneACCESS table, retaining in-frame rearrangements with V and J assigned. Such tables are incomplete; in checked studies, under half of the missing clones stem from an unresolved V gene, and the remainder is unexplained. The D gene and trimming were derived from the DNA, and the V and J assignments and clone size from that table. The sample records about 110,000 clones, around four fifths of which are singletons. The ten largest account for roughly 18% of the sample.

The sample taken for sequencing was peripheral blood. The sequence joins TRBV11-3 to TRBJ1-6; the D segment cannot be called with confidence. The sequence was obtained from a woman aged 60 to 75 with acute or convalescent COVID-19. The DNA reads TGTGCCAGCAGCTTGATGACGGGTTCACCCCTCCACTTT. Its protein product is CASSLMTGSPLHF.